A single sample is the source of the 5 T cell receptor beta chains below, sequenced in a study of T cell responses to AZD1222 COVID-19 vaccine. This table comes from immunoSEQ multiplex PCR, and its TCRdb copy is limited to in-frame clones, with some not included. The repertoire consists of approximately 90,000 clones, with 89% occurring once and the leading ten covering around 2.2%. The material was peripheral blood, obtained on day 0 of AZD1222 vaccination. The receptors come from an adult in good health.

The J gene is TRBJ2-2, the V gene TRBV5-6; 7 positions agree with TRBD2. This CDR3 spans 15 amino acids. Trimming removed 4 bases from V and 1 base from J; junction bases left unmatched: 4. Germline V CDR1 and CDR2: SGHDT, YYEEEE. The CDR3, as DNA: TGTGCCAGCAGCCCACTAGCGATGAACACCGGGGAGCTGTTTTTT. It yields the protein CASSPLAMNTGELFF. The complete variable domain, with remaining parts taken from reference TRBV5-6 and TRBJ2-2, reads DAGVTQSPTHLIKTRGQQVTLRCSPKSGHDTVSWYQQALGQGPQFIFQYYEEEERQRGNFPDRFSGHQFPNYSSELNVNALLLGDSALYLCASSPLAMNTGELFFGEGSRLTVL.

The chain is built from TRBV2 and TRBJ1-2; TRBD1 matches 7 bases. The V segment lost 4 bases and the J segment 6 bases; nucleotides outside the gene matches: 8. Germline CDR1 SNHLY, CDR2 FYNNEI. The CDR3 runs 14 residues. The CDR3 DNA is TGTGCCAGCAGTGGGCGACAGGGCGAAGATGGCTACACCTTC. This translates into CASSGRQGEDGYTF. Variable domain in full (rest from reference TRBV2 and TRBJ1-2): EPEVTQTPSHQVTQMGQEVILRCVPISNHLYFYWYRQILGQKVEFLVSFYNNEISEKSEIFDDQFSVERPDGSNFTLKIRSTKLEDSAMYFCASSGRQGEDGYTFGSGTRLTVV.

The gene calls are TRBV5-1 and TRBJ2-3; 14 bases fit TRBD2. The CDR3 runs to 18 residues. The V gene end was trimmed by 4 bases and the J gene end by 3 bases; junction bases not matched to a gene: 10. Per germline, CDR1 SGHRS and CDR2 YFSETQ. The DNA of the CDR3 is TGCGCCAGCAGCGCTGGGACTAGCGGGAGCGCGTTAACAGATACGCAGTATTTT. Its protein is CASSAGTSGSALTDTQYF.

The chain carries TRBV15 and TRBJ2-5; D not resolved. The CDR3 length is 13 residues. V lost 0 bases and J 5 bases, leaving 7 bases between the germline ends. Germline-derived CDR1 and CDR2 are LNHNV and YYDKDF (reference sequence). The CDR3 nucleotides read TGTGCCACCAGCAGAGAGCGCCTGGAGACCCAGTACTTC. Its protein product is CATSRERLETQYF.

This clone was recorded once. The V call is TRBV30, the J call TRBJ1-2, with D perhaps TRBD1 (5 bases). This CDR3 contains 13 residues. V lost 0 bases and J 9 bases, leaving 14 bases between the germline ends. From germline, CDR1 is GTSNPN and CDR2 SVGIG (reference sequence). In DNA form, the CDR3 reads TGTGCCTGGAGTGTACTTACAGGTCAAAGCTACACCTTC. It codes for CAWSVLTGQSYTF.